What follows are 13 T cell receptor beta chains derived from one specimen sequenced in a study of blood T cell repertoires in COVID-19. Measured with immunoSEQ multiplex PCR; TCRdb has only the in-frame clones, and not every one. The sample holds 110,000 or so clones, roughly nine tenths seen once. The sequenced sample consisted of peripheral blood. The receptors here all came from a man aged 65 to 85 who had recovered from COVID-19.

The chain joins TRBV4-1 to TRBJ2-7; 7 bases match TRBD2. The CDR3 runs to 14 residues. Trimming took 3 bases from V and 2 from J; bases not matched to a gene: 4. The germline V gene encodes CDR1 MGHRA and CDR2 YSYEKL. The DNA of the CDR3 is TGCGCCAGCAGCCAGATCGGGGGGACCTACGAGCAGTACTTC. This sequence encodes CASSQIGGTYEQYF.

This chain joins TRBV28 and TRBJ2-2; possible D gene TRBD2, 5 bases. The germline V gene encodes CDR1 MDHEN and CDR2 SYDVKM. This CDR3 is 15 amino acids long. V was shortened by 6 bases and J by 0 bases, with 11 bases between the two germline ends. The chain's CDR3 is CASSTWGANTGELFF. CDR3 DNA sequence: TGTGCCAGCAGCACCTGGGGAGCGAACACCGGGGAGCTGTTTTTT.

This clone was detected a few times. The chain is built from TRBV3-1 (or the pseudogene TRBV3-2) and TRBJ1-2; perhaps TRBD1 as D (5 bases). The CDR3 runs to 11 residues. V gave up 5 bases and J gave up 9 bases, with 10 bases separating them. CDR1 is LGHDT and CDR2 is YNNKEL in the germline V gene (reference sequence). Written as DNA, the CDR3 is TGTGCCAGCAGCTCCCAGGGCAGCTACACCTTC. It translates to CASSSQGSYTF.

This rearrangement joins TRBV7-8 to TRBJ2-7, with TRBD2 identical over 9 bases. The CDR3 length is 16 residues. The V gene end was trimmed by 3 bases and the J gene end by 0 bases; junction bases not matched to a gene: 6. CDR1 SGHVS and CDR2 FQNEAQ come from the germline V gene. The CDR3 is CASSFGTSWSSYEQYF. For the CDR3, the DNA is TGTGCCAGCAGCTTCGGGACTAGCTGGAGCTCCTACGAGCAGTACTTC.

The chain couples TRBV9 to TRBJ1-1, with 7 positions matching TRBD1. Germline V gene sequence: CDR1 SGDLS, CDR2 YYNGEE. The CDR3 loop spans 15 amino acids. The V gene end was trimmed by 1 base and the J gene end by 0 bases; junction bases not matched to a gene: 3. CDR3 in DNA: TGTGCCAGCAGCGTAACGGACAGGATGAACACTGAAGCTTTCTTT. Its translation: CASSVTDRMNTEAFF.

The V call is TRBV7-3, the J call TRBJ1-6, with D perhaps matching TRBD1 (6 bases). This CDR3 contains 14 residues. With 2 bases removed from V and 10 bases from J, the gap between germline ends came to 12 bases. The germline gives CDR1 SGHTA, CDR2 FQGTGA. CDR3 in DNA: TGTGCCAGCAGCTTATCCGGCAGGGGATCACCCCTCCACTTT. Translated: CASSLSGRGSPLHF.

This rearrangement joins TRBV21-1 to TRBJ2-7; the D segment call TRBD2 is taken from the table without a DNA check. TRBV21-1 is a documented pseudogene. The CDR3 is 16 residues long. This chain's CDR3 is CASSISMGGSGYEQYF. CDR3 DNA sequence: TGTGCCAGCAGCATTTCTATGGGAGGTAGCGGGTACGAGCAGTACTTC.

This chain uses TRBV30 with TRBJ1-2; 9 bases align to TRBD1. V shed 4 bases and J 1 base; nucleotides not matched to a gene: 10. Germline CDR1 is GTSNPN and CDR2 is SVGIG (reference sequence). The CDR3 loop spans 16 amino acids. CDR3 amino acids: CAWTELDRGINYGYTF. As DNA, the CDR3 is TGTGCCTGGACTGAACTGGACAGGGGAATTAACTATGGCTACACCTTC.

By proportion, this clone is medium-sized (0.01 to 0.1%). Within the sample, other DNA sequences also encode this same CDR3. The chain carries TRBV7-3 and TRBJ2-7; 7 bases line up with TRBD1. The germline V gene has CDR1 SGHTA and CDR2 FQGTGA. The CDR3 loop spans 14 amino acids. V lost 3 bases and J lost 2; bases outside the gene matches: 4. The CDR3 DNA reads TGTGCCAGCAGCTTGGCAGGGGGACCCTACGAGCAGTACTTC. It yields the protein CASSLAGGPYEQYF.

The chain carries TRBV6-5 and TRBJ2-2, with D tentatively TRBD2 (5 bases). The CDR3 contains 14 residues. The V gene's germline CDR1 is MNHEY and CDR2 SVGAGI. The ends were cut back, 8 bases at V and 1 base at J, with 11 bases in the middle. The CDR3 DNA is TGTGCCAGCCGAGTGGCGGGGAACACCGGGGAGCTGTTTTTT. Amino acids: CASRVAGNTGELFF.

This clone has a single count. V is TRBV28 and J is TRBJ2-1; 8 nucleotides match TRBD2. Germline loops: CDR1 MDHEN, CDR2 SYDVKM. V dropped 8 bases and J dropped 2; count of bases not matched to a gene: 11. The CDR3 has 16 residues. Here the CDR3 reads CASATQRGRAYNEQFF. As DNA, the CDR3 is TGTGCCAGCGCAACCCAGCGGGGGAGGGCCTACAATGAGCAGTTCTTC.

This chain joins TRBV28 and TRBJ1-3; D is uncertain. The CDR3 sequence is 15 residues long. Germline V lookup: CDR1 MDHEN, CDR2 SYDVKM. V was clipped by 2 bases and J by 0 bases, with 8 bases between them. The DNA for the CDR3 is TGTGCCAGCAGTTTAATGGTCGGCTCTGGAAACACCATATATTTT. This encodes CASSLMVGSGNTIYF.

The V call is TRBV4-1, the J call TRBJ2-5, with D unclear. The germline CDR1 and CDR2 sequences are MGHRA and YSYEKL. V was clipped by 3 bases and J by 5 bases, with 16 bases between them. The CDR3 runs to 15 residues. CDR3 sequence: CASSHTLQDGETQYF. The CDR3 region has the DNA TGCGCCAGCAGCCATACGCTCCAAGACGGGGAGACCCAGTACTTC.